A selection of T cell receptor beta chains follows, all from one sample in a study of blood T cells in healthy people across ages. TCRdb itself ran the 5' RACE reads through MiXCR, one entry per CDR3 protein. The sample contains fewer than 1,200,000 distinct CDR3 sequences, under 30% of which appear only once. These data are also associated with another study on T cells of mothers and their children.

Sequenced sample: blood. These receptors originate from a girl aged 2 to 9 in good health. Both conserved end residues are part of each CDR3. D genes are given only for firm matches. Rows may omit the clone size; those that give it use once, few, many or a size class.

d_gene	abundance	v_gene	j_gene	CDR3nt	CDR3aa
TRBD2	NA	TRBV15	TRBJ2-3	TGTGCCACCAGCAAGGAGCCTAGCGGGCTGAGCACAGATACGCAGTATTTT	CATSKEPSGLSTDTQYF
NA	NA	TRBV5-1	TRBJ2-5	TGCGCCGGCAGCTTGGGGCGGCAGGGGGGAGGAGAGACCCAGTACTTC	CAGSLGRQGGGETQYF
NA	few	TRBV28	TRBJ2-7	TGTGCCAGCAGTCGATCGGGGGGCAGGGACGAGCAGTACTTC	CASSRSGGRDEQYF
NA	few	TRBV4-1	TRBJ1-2	TGCGCCAGCAGCCAAGACATGCCGGTTCGAGACGGCTACACCTTC	CASSQDMPVRDGYTF
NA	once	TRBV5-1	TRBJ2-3	TGCGCCAGCAGCTCAAAGATGACTGGATACACAGATACGCAGTATTTT	CASSSKMTGYTDTQYF
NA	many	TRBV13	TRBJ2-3	TGTGCGGCTAGGGAATCAACCCTCACAGATACGCAGTATTTT	CAARESTLTDTQYF
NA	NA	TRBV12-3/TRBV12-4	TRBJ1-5	TGTGCCAGCAGTTTGGGTTTCAGGAATCAGCCCCAGCATTTT	CASSLGFRNQPQHF
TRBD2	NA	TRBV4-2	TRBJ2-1	TGTGCCAGCAGTATAGCGGGAGGCACCGAATCCTACAATGAGCAGTTCTTC	CASSIAGGTESYNEQFF
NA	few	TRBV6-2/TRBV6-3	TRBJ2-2	TGTGCCAGCAGTTACTCGACGCAGCACACCGGGGAGCTGTTTTTT	CASSYSTQHTGELFF
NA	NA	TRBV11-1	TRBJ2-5	TGTGCCAGCAGCTTTTTGGGGAACACGGGAGAGACCCAGTACTTC	CASSFLGNTGETQYF
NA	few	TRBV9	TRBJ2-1	NA	CASSVAPGNEQSF
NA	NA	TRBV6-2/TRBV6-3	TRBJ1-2	TGTGCCAGCAGCCTCAGCTATCCTTCTTATGGCTACACCTTC	CASSLSYPSYGYTF
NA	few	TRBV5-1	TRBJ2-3	TGCGCCAGCAGCAGCGACACGTCTAGCACAGATACGCAGTATTTT	CASSSDTSSTDTQYF
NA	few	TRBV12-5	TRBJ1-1	TGTGCTAGTGGTTTGGTACCCTCAATGAACACTGAAGCTTTCTTT	CASGLVPSMNTEAFF
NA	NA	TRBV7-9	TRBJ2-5	TGTGCCAGCAGCGCCCCGGCGGTAGCGGTTAAAGAGACCCAGTACTTC	CASSAPAVAVKETQYF
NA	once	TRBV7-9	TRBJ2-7	TGTGCCAGCAGCACCCAATTTGCGGGGGCAGGCAGCGAGCAGTACTTC	CASSTQFAGAGSEQYF
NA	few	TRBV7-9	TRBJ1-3	TGTGCCAGCAGCTTAGATCCGGTCACGGTATATTTT	CASSLDPVTVYF
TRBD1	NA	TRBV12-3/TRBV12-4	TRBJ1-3	TGTGCCAGCAGTTCCCGGGACAGGCATGATTTT	CASSSRDRHDF
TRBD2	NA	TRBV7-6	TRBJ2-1	TGTGCCAGCAGCTCGCGAGCGGGACTCACGGTGAATGAGCAGTTCTTC	CASSSRAGLTVNEQFF
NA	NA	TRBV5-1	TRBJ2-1	TGCGCCAGCATTCTGGCGGAAAGCTCCTACAATGAGCAGTTCTTC	CASILAESSYNEQFF
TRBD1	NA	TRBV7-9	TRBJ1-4	TGTGCCAGCAGCTTCGGACAGGGGTTAGAAAAACTGTTTTTT	CASSFGQGLEKLFF
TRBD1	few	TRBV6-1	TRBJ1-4	TGTGCCAGCAGTGAATGGTCAGGGGGAGTTGAAAAACTGTTTTTT	CASSEWSGGVEKLFF
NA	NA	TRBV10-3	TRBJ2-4	TGTGCCATCAGTGTAGGGGCAGGGGTTGGCAAAAACATTCAGTACTTC	CAISVGAGVGKNIQYF
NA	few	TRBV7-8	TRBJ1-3	TGTGCCAGTGGATGGGATACCTCTGGAAACACCATATATTTT	CASGWDTSGNTIYF